What follows are 9 T cell receptor beta chains derived from one specimen sequenced in a study of T cells in Graves' hyperthyroidism and ophthalmopathy. What was amplified from RNA transcripts were TCR beta CDR3 regions. When the TCR CDR3 underwent first-round RT-PCR, the HTBI primer set was used. TCRdb fed the multiplex PCR reads into MiXCR, producing one record per CDR3 protein. The table has 700,000 to 850,000 distinct CDR3 sequences, 30% to 40% seen once; the top ten hold roughly 30%. What was sequenced was blood. The receptors were gathered from a woman in her forties with Graves' hyperthyroidism.

The rearrangement joins TRBV5-4 to TRBJ1-2; 8 positions match TRBD1. Trimming at V came to 4 bases and at J to 7 bases, leaving 6 bases not matched to a gene. Germline V CDR1 and CDR2: SGHNT, YYREEE (reference sequence). The CDR3 sequence is 13 residues long. The CDR3 region is CASSVPGGFGYTF. The CDR3 DNA follows: TGTGCCAGCAGCGTGCCAGGGGGCTTTGGCTACACCTTC.

The chain combines TRBV5-1 with TRBJ1-1; 7 bases agree with TRBD1. Germline V gives CDR1 SGHRS, CDR2 YFSETQ. The V segment lost 4 bases and the J segment 3 bases; nucleotides outside the gene matches: 9. The length of the CDR3 is 15 residues. The CDR3 sequence: CASSPQQGRDTEAFF. For the CDR3, the DNA is TGCGCCAGCAGCCCTCAACAGGGGCGGGACACTGAAGCTTTCTTT. Full variable domain (missing parts from reference TRBV5-1 and TRBJ1-1): KAGVTQTPRYLIKTRGQQVTLSCSPISGHRSVSWYQQTPGQGLQFLFEYFSETQRNKGNFPGRFSGRQFSNSRSEMNVSTLELGDSALYLCASSPQQGRDTEAFFGQGTRLTVV.

The chain employs TRBV20-1 and TRBJ2-7; possibly TRBD1 or TRBD2 for D (5 bases each). Germline assignment: CDR1 DFQATT and CDR2 SNEGSKA (reference sequence). The CDR3 is 16 amino acids. Deletions cut 3 bases from V and 0 bases from J, with 18 bases between. Here the CDR3 DNA reads TGCAGTGCTAGCGTTGGACCCGGGACCGTCTCCTACGAGCAGTACTTC. Translation: CSASVGPGTVSYEQYF.

Of note for this clonotype: A much bigger clone sits one base away, suggesting this may be a read error. The CDR3 DNA is TGTGCCAGCAGTTCGGGGCAGATCGAACTCCACTTT. It specifies CASSSGQIELHF. The V gene is TRBV2, the J gene TRBJ1-6, with D possibly TRBD1 on 5 matching bases. The CDR3 is 12 amino acids. Germline values: CDR1 SNHLY, CDR2 FYNNEI. Trimming shortened V by 5 bases and J by 16 bases, and 15 bases separated the two germline ends.

This clonotype has ten or more counts. V and J are TRBV29-1 and TRBJ1-2, with TRBD1 identical over 8 bases. J was trimmed by 2 bases and V by 4 bases; bases with no gene match: 15. Germline assignment: CDR1 SQVTM and CDR2 ANQGSEA. The CDR3 runs 17 residues. CDR3 region: CSVGFVWLTGANYGYTF. Written as DNA, the CDR3 is TGCAGCGTTGGATTCGTGTGGTTGACAGGGGCCAACTATGGCTACACCTTC.

This clonotype was seen repeatedly, ten times or more. V and J are TRBV25-1 and TRBJ1-2; 9 nucleotides line up with TRBD1. The junction had 6 bases not matched to a gene; V was cut back by 6 bases and J by 4 bases. The CDR3 is made up of 14 amino acids. Germline values: CDR1 MGHDK, CDR2 SYGVNS. The CDR3 DNA sequence: TGTGCCAGCAGCAAGACAGGGGGGAGCTATGGCTACACCTTC. It translates to CASSKTGGSYGYTF.

To note about this clonotype: This clone may be a read error of a much larger clone one base away. The gene calls are TRBV7-2 and TRBJ2-7; no clear D gene. TRBJ2-1 explains the end of the DNA better; the J call may be wrong. The CDR3 covers 11 residues. Germline-derived CDR1 and CDR2 are SGHTA and FQGNSA. The CDR3 DNA is TGTGCCAGCAGCTTAGACAATGAGCAGTTCTTC. Residues: CASSLDNEQFF.

The genes are TRBV14 and TRBJ1-1; the match to TRBD1 covers 7 bases. Germline V lookup: CDR1 SGHDN, CDR2 FVKESK. Trimming at V came to 0 bases and at J to 0 bases, leaving 7 bases not matched to a gene. CDR3 size: 17 residues. CDR3 coding DNA: TGTGCCAGCAGCCAAGATGGTGGGACAGCAATGAACACTGAAGCTTTCTTT. Translation: CASSQDGGTAMNTEAFF.

This clonotype was counted between two and nine times. A read error is possible here, since a much larger clone lies one base away. Here the CDR3 reads CASGWVTSYGYTF. The CDR3 bases are TGTGCCAGCGGCTGGGTCACCTCCTATGGCTACACCTTC. The V call is TRBV11-2, the J call TRBJ1-2; D remains ambiguous. This CDR3 has 13 residues. V was trimmed by 8 bases and J by 4 bases, leaving 14 bases between them. Germline CDR1 SGHAT, CDR2 FQNNGV.